What follows describes a single T cell receptor beta chain. What it recognizes is unknown. The V and J ends lost 3 bases and 15 bases respectively, with 22 bases between them. The CDR3 totals 14 residues. Germline V CDR1 and CDR2: SEHNR, FQNEAQ (reference sequence). This record belongs to a study of CD8+CD57+ T cells in acquired aplastic anemia. Overall study findings and caveats: There were roughly 30 CD8+ CDR3 sequences that occurred in both patients and controls.

All sequencing subjects had displayed CD8+CD57+ cell expansion on flow cytometry. CDR3 and TCR beta VDJ profiling relied on a genomic DNA template. A single record per CDR3 protein comes from TCRdb applying MiXCR to the reads. Here the sample spans fewer than 300,000 distinct CDR3 sequences, 65% to 90% being singletons. The J gene is TRBJ2-3, the V gene TRBV7-9, with a tentative D call TRBD2 (6 bases). Source material: sorted CD4+, CD8+, or CD8+CD57+ T cells (not recorded which) from PBMCs. This receptor was obtained from a human donor with aplastic anemia. The CDR3, as DNA: TGTGCCAGCAGCTTTCAGAGAAGTGGGGGGAGCCATTATTTT. Amino acids: CASSFQRSGGSHYF.